These 16 T cell receptor beta chains were sequenced from one sample in a study of metastatic and nonmetastatic thyroid tumors. TCRdb re-clonotyped the PCR reads via MiXCR. The data contain more than 20,000 clones, less than 20% of them singletons. Not a single patient had been given any form of treatment at any point before undergoing thyroid surgery. The sample comprised adjacent normal tissue. All receptors come from a male donor with papillary thyroid cancer or a benign thyroid nodule (not recorded which). Some clones in this sample may be carry-over from other donors' samples.

The CDR3 sequence: CATSDRRDRDGLYGYTF. CDR3 DNA sequence: TGTGCCACCAGTGATCGCCGTGACAGGGACGGTCTGTATGGCTACACCTTC. V is TRBV24-1 and J is TRBJ1-2; 7 bases agree with TRBD1. Germline trimming cut 3 bases from V and 5 bases from J; bases unmatched to any gene: 14. CDR3 length: 17 residues. Germline V gene sequence: CDR1 KGHDR, CDR2 SFDVKD.

About this clone itself: The limits of the CDR3 on the DNA are not certain, so only TCRdb's listed CDR3 is given. CDR3 sequence: CANKGTDASNYGCTF. V usage is TRBV10-1 and J usage is TRBJ1-2; the table assigns TRBD1, which was not confirmed against the DNA. Both ends counted, the CDR3 spans 15 residues. CDR1 and CDR2 (germline): WNHNN, SYGVQD (reference sequence).

The chain employs TRBV2 and TRBJ2-5; D gene ambiguous. V lost 0 bases and J 0 bases, leaving 23 bases between the germline ends. The CDR3 contains 20 residues. In germline, CDR1 is SNHLY, CDR2 FYNNEI. CDR3: CASSEAILPRHGKYQETQYF. Here the CDR3 DNA reads TGTGCCAGCAGTGAAGCCATACTTCCGAGACATGGTAAATACCAAGAGACCCAGTACTTC.

This clone occurred many times. The CDR3 DNA follows: TGTGCCAGCAGCTTGGGACGGGGTGAAAAACTGTTTTTT. It is translated as CASSLGRGEKLFF. The chain combines TRBV5-6 with TRBJ1-4; D is uncertain. Germline V gene lookup returns CDR1 SGHDT and CDR2 YYEEEE. V lost 0 bases to trimming and J lost 7 bases, with 7 bases between them. The CDR3 sequence is 13 residues long.

This clone was seen many times. The V call is TRBV28, the J call TRBJ1-2, with a possible D match to TRBD1 (5 bases). Trimming removed 7 bases at V and 5 bases at J, with 17 bases between. The CDR3 is 14 amino acids. Germline-derived CDR1 and CDR2 are MDHEN and SYDVKM. CDR3 residues: CASMGRDFLYGYTF. The CDR3 bases are TGTGCCAGCATGGGCAGGGACTTTCTGTATGGCTACACCTTC.

J is TRBJ2-3 and V is TRBV20-1; TRBD1 is a possible D gene (5 bases). Germline CDR1 and CDR2: DFQATT and SNEGSKA (reference sequence). V lost 0 bases, J lost 1 base, and 11 bases lay in between. The CDR3 sequence is 15 residues long. The CDR3 DNA reads TGCAGTGCTAGAGATCATGGGGCCGGCACAGATACGCAGTATTTT. As protein: CSARDHGAGTDTQYF.

The table lists this clone with a few counts. J is TRBJ2-5 and V is TRBV6-1; D gene ambiguous. Germline V gene lookup returns CDR1 MNHNS and CDR2 SASEGT. The CDR3 contains 13 residues. The CDR3: CGSSEWGSRTQYF. The CDR3 bases are TGTGGTAGCAGTGAATGGGGAAGTCGGACCCAGTACTTC.

This clone was observed at least ten times. V gene TRBV18 combines with J gene TRBJ2-3; no clear D gene. CDR1 and CDR2 from the germline V gene are KGHSH and LQKENI. There are 15 residues in the CDR3. Trimming took 4 bases from V and 0 from J, leaving 11 bases between them. CDR3 in DNA: TGTGCCAGCTCACGGTTTTCGACCAGCACAGATACGCAGTATTTT. Encoded protein: CASSRFSTSTDTQYF. The full variable domain, rest sourced from reference TRBV18 and TRBJ2-3, is NAGVMQNPRHLVRRRGQEARLRCSPMKGHSHVYWYRQLPEEGLKFMVYLQKENIIDESGMPKERFSAEFPKEGPSILRIQQVVRGDSAAYFCASSRFSTSTDTQYFGPGTRLTVL.

This clone is medium-sized in the sample. V is TRBV6-1 and J is TRBJ1-1; the D gene is possibly TRBD1 (6 bases). The CDR3 is 12 residues long. Germline V gene data show CDR1 as MNHNS and CDR2 as SASEGT. Trimming took 1 base from V and 11 from J, leaving 11 bases between them. CDR3 amino acids: CASSEGQGKAFF. The CDR3 DNA is TGTGCCAGCAGTGAAGGTCAGGGGAAGGCTTTCTTT.

This clone was seen only a few times. A read error may produce the germline difference seen at one junction end. The chain recombines TRBV19 with TRBJ2-2; no clear D gene. Germline CDR1 and CDR2: LNHDA and SQIVND (reference sequence). The CDR3 length is 13 residues. The DNA of the CDR3 is TGTGCCAGTAGTATTAGTGGCACCGGCGAGCTGTTTTTT. As protein: CASSISGTGELFF.

In its sample, this clone was seen many times. The rearrangement links TRBV7-2 to TRBJ2-3; 7 bases fit TRBD1. The V segment lost 3 bases and the J segment 3 bases; nucleotides outside the gene matches: 0. Germline CDR1 reads SGHTA; CDR2 reads FQGNSA. CDR3 length: 13 amino acids. The chain's CDR3 is CASSLTGTDTQYF. The DNA of the CDR3 is TGTGCCAGCAGCTTGACAGGGACAGATACGCAGTATTTT.

This chain joins TRBV6-1 and TRBJ2-1, with D hard to call. CDR1 and CDR2 (germline): MNHNS, SASEGT. This CDR3 contains 12 residues. Trimming shortened V by 7 bases and J by 10 bases, and 14 bases separated the two germline ends. CDR3 sequence: CASTCSGVEQFF. The CDR3 DNA is TGTGCCAGCACCTGCTCGGGTGTCGAGCAGTTCTTC.

This clone was seen repeatedly, ten times or more. This sequence joins TRBV20-1 and TRBJ2-5; D uncertain. Looked up from germline, CDR1 is DFQATT and CDR2 is SNEGSKA (reference sequence). The V and J ends lost 6 bases and 5 bases respectively, with 10 bases between them. The CDR3 runs 11 residues. The CDR3 DNA sequence: TGCAGTGCCGGCGGTGAGGAGACCCAGTACTTC. It yields the protein CSAGGEETQYF.

The sample holds a few counts of this clone. Different DNA sequences within this sample yield the same CDR3. The V gene is TRBV20-1, the J gene TRBJ2-7; D is unresolved. From germline, CDR1 is DFQATT and CDR2 SNEGSKA (reference sequence). This CDR3 contains 14 residues. Trimming took off 0 bases at V and 7 bases at J, with 16 bases between the two ends. The CDR3 sequence is CSARDEAGAWEQYF. The CDR3 coding sequence is TGCAGTGCTAGAGATGAAGCAGGTGCTTGGGAGCAGTACTTC.

This clone was counted ten times or more. The chain recombines TRBV9 with TRBJ1-4, with D perhaps matching TRBD1 (6 bases). This CDR3 is built from 16 residues. The germline V and J ends were trimmed by 0 bases and 2 bases, with 11 bases remaining between them. The germline gives CDR1 SGDLS, CDR2 YYNGEE. The CDR3 coding sequence is TGTGCCAGCAGCGTAGCTGGGGGCGGGACTAATGAAAAACTGTTTTTT. This gives the protein CASSVAGGGTNEKLFF.

This clone was picked up a small number of times. The rearrangement uses TRBV2 and TRBJ1-5; no firm D call. The CDR3 covers 12 residues. V dropped 7 bases and J dropped 6 bases, with 10 bases sitting between them. CDR1 and CDR2 from the germline V gene are SNHLY and FYNNEI. CDR3 in amino acids: CASKAGSQPQHF. DNA of the CDR3: TGTGCCAGCAAGGCAGGCTCTCAGCCCCAGCATTTT.